The sequence of this TCR beta chain was determined in a study of blood T cells in healthy people across ages. Study-wide findings and caveats: In long-lived donors, naive CD4+ cell counts and diversity exceeded those of aged donors.

The sample holds a few counts of this clonotype. The antigen is not known. Trimming stripped 5 bases from V and 2 bases from J, with 23 bases between. The germline V gene has CDR1 DFQATT and CDR2 SNEGSKA (reference sequence). The CDR3 is 17 residues long. Alongside a J-beta primer mix, a sample-barcoded 5' primer served in a second PCR lasting about 7 to 11 cycles. In TCRdb, the 5' RACE reads were re-called with MiXCR into one record per CDR3 protein. The repertoire holds fewer than 1 million distinct CDR3 sequences, with about 42% as singletons. This clonotype originated in a man in his 60s in good health. The chain has TRBV20-1 and TRBJ2-3; D might be TRBD1 (6 bases). Sequencing used blood. CDR3 region: CSASTHRDRIDTDTQYF. DNA for the CDR3: TGCAGTGCTTCCACTCACAGGGATAGAATTGACACAGATACGCAGTATTTT.